Listed here are 9 T cell receptor beta chains from one sample, sequenced in a study of T cell repertoires in cytomegalovirus infection. MiXCR, applied by TCRdb to the reads, yields one record per CDR3 protein. Counted here are 750,000 to 950,000 distinct CDR3 sequences, 25% to 35% occurring once; the ten biggest clones make up 10% to 15%. Antigen specificity for these receptors is unknown. The starting material was cultured CD8+ T cells from PBMCs, obtained from culture after CMV antigen stimulation. These receptors were obtained from a human donor in good health (CMV status not recorded). Some clones in this sample may be carry-over from other donors' samples.

The gene calls are TRBV29-1 and TRBJ1-2, with D unresolved. CDR3 size: 13 residues. Trimming took off 2 bases at V and 2 bases at J, with 9 bases between the two ends. Germline CDR1 is SQVTM and CDR2 is ANQGSEA. The CDR3 DNA reads as TGCAGCGTTGAATACCGGGCAAACTATGGCTACACCTTC. It codes for CSVEYRANYGYTF.

This clonotype was detected ten times or more. This chain connects TRBV7-8 to TRBJ2-7; D is ambiguous. CDR1 is SGHVS, CDR2 FQNEAQ, per germline. V gave up 5 bases and J gave up 1 base, with 3 bases separating them. The CDR3 is made up of 11 amino acids. The CDR3 protein is CASSASYEQYV. DNA of the CDR3: TGTGCCAGCAGCGCGTCCTACGAGCAGTACGTC.

This clonotype was counted ten times or more. V usage is TRBV10-3 and J usage is TRBJ1-5; weak D call: TRBD1 (6 bases). CDR3 length: 14 amino acids. Germline assignment: CDR1 ENHRY and CDR2 SYGVKD. Between the trimmed V and J ends, which lost 8 bases and 1 base, there was a span of 12 bases. The CDR3 bases are TGTGCCATCTCTCCAGGGGTAAGCAATCAGCCCCAGCATTTT. Its translation is CAISPGVSNQPQHF.

The chain combines TRBV6-5 with TRBJ2-5; 10 bases align to TRBD2. Germline loops: CDR1 MNHEY, CDR2 SVGAGI. After removal of 6 bases from V and 5 bases from J, the junction contained 3 bases not matched to a gene. The CDR3 sequence is 13 residues long. In nucleotides, the CDR3 is TGTGCCAGCAGGCAAGCGGGAGGGGAGACCCAGTACTTC. Protein product: CASRQAGGETQYF.

The gene calls are TRBV24-1 and TRBJ1-3; tentatively, D is TRBD1 (5 bases). The germline V gene encodes CDR1 KGHDR and CDR2 SFDVKD. The CDR3 has 15 amino acids. V lost 9 bases and J 0 bases, leaving 14 bases between the germline ends. The CDR3 here is CATVARGFSGNTIYF. The CDR3 bases are TGTGCCACCGTTGCTCGGGGCTTCTCTGGAAACACCATATATTTT.

The rearrangement links TRBV4-2 to TRBJ1-6; D ambiguous. The V gene's germline CDR1 is LGHNA and CDR2 YNFKEQ. The CDR3 runs 17 residues. V was trimmed by 1 base and J by 9 bases, leaving 19 bases between them. CDR3 coding DNA: TGTGCCAGCAGCCAAGTCCCCTCGGGGTTTGGTGGTTCACCCCTCCACTTT. It encodes CASSQVPSGFGGSPLHF.

This clonotype appeared a few times. The chain carries TRBV12-3 or TRBV12-4 and TRBJ2-7; TRBD1 matches 7 bases. The J segment lost 5 bases and the V segment lost 8 bases, leaving 12 bases of the junction unmatched. The CDR3 extends over 14 amino acids. CDR3 loop: CASGQGDPRDEQYF. For the CDR3, the DNA is TGTGCCAGCGGTCAGGGGGACCCTAGAGACGAGCAGTACTTC.

The chain joins TRBV20-1 to TRBJ2-3; D uncertain. The ends were cut back, 5 bases at V and 0 bases at J, with 12 bases in the middle. The CDR3 runs 14 residues. Germline-derived CDR1 and CDR2 are DFQATT and SNEGSKA (reference sequence). CDR3 nucleotide sequence: TGCAGTGCTCGCAACAGCACTAGCACAGATACGCAGTATTTT. Its translation is CSARNSTSTDTQYF.

The CDR3 protein is CASLYFNEQFF. CDR3 DNA sequence: TGTGCCAGCCTCTACTTCAATGAGCAGTTCTTC. The gene calls are TRBV27 and TRBJ2-1; no clear D gene. Trimming took off 8 bases at V and 6 bases at J, with 8 bases between the two ends. The CDR3 totals 11 residues. Germline V lookup: CDR1 MNHEY, CDR2 SMNVEV (reference sequence).